This is a list of T cell receptor beta chains from one sample in a study of OX40 agonist ivuxolimab in advanced cancers. Here immunoSEQ multiplex PCR was the method, and the copy in TCRdb shows in-frame clones only, minus some. The sample yields tens of thousands of clones, just under 95% seen once. The source material was CD4+ or CD8+ T cells sorted from blood, sampled in a trial of the OX40 agonist ivuxolimab. The origin of the receptors is an adult with an advanced solid tumor such as melanoma, head and neck, liver or kidney cancer. Both conserved end residues are part of each CDR3. The D gene is left open where the match is weak.

>TRBV18|NA
CASSSQGNPVTEAFF
>TRBV19|NA
CASSMSLISYEQYF
>TRBV6-5|NA
CASSSSVYEQYF
>TRBV5-1|NA
CASSLAIAGDEQYF
>TRBV11-2|NA
CASSPISSYNEQFF
>TRBV29-1|TRBD2
CSVLLGGGTDTQYF
>TRBV18|TRBD1
CASSPPPRGTGNTIYF
>TRBV4-1|NA
CASSQTDSPAGANVLTF
>TRBV7-8|NA
CASSLGGAHYEQYF
>TRBV7-7|NA
CASSFSVRSYNEQFF
>TRBV27|NA
CASSQYDRNTEAFF
>TRBV18|NA
CASSPLEGRSYNEQFF
>TRBV18|NA
CASSPLPGSEAFF
>TRBV6-1|NA
CATRDSRGYGYTF
>TRBV6-1|NA
CAEGTGTDTQYF
>TRBV7-7|TRBD1
CASSLGQGHTIYF
>TRBV5-4|TRBD2
CASSRSGGPQETQYF
>TRBV5-3|TRBD1
CARSFAGGHSSYEQYF
>TRBV11-2|TRBD1
CASSWGQGNGYTF
>TRBV11-2|NA
CASSLSAQETQYF
>TRBV4-1|TRBD2
CASSLPTSGVSSSYNEQFF
>TRBV30|NA
CAWSLSRTYEQYF
>TRBV6-5|TRBD1
CASSPGPDRVSGYTF
>TRBV11-1|NA
CASSRDRSYGYTF
>TRBV6-5|TRBD1
CASSLRGQGNGYTF
>TRBV19|TRBD1
CASSLGTGHNSPLHF
>TRBV18|TRBD2
CASSPPSGGGSDTQYF
>TRBV7-8|NA
CASSPDFSSNEQFF
>TRBV5-1|NA
CASSPWPGQASGGANVLTF
>TRBV27|NA
CASSLSGGIGGYTF
>TRBV6-4|NA
CASSDWRQIGYTF
>TRBV30|NA
CAWRGAGSGGYTF
>TRBV2|NA
CASSENLGNGYTF
>TRBV5-1|NA
CASSLALETQYF
>TRBV14|NA
CASSTVGIPHHYEQYF
>TRBV30|NA
CAWSVLRIRSEAFF
>TRBV28|NA
CASGRATKNEQFF